The clone carrying this TCR beta chain was seen repeatedly, ten times or more. Profiling of TCR beta VDJ combinations and CDR3 sequences used genomic DNA as template. TCRdb called the reads again in MiXCR, with one record for every CDR3 protein. The sample consists of some 170,000 distinct CDR3 sequences, around half of them appearing once. The data originate from a study of CD8+CD57+ T cells in acquired aplastic anemia. Individuals selected for sequencing had exhibited CD8+CD57+ cell expansion on flow cytometry. The patients all had a severe acquired aplastic anemia diagnosis. Receipt of therapy had not occurred in any patient by the time of blood sampling. The CDR3 is made up of 15 amino acids. V shed 4 bases, J shed 8 bases, and the junction held 3 bases outside the gene matches. Germline CDR1 and CDR2: SGHDN and FVKESK.

The chain couples TRBV14 to TRBJ1-6, with 12 bases identical to TRBD1. The receptor's source is a human donor with aplastic anemia. Sequencing used sorted CD4+, CD8+, or CD8+CD57+ T cells (not recorded which) from PBMCs. CDR3 bases: TGTGCCAGCAGCCGGGGACAGGGGGCTTATTCACCCCTCCACTTT. It is translated as CASSRGQGAYSPLHF.